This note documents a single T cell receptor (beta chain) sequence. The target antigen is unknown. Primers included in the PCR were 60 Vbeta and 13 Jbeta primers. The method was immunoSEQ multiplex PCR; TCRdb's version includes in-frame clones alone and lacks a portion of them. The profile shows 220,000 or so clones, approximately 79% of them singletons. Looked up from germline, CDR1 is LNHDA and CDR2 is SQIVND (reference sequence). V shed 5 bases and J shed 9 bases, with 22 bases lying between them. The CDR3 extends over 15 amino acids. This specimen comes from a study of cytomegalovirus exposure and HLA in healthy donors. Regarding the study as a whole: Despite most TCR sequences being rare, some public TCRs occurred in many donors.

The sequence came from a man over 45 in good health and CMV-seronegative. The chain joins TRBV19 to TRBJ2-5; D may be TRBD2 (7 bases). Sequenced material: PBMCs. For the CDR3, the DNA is TGTGCCAGTAGTCCAAGGGGGGGTGAAGGGACCCCCCAGTACTTC. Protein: CASSPRGGEGTPQYF.